This T cell receptor (beta chain) was captured by sequencing in a study of T cell changes during pregnancy in multiple sclerosis. Repertoires were generated with immunoSEQ multiplex PCR, while TCRdb's copy carries only in-frame clones and drops some. The sample holds about 40,000 clones, around nine tenths seen once. The V gene's germline CDR1 is MGHRA and CDR2 YSYEKL. CDR3 length: 20 residues. The J segment lost 0 bases and the V segment lost 0 bases, leaving 13 bases of the junction unmatched. The clonotype was recovered from a female donor with multiple sclerosis, enrolled in a pregnancy study. The V gene is TRBV4-1, the J gene TRBJ2-1; 8 positions match TRBD2. The sample here was CD4+ T cells from peripheral blood mononuclear cells, taken in the third trimester of pregnancy. The CDR3 coding sequence is TGCGCCAGCAGCCAAGATGGACTAGCAGGTCGCCGGGGCTCCTACAATGAGCAGTTCTTC. This translates into CASSQDGLAGRRGSYNEQFF.